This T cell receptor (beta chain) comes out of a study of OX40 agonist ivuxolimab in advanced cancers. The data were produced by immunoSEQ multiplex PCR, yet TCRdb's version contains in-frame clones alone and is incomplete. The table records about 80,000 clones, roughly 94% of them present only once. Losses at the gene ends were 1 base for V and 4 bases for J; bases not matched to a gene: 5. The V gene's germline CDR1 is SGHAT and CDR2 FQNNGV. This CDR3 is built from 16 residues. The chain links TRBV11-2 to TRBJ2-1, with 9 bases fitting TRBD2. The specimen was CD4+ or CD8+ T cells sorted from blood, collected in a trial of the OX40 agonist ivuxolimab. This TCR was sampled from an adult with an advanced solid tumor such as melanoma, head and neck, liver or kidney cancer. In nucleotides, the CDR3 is TGTGCCAGCAGCTTAGCGACTAGCGGACTTTACAATGAGCAGTTCTTC. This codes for CASSLATSGLYNEQFF.